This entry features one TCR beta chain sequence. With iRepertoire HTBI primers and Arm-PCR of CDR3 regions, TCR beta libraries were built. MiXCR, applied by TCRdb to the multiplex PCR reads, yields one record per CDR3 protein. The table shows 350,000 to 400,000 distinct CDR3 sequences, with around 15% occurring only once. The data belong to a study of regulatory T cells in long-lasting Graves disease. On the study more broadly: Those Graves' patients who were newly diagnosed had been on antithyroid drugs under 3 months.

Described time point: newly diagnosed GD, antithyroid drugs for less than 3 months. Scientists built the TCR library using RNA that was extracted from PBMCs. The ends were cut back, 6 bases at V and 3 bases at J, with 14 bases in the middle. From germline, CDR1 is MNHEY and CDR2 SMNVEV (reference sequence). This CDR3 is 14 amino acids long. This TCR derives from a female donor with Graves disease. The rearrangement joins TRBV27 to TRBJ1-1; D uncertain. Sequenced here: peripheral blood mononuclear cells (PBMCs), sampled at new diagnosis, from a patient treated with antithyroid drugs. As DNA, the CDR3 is TGTGCCAGCAGGAAATGGGGAAGGGACACTGAAGCTTTCTTT. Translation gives CASRKWGRDTEAFF.